This T cell receptor beta chain appears in the sequencing data of a study of beta chain features in type 1 diabetes. Study results and limitations: Relative to healthy donors, patients appeared to have naive, central memory and Treg TCRB repertoires that were more similar.

This clone was picked up a small number of times. Its specificity is not known. There are 16 residues in the CDR3. CDR1 SGDLS and CDR2 YYNGEE come from the germline V gene. Trimming at V came to 4 bases and at J to 2 bases, leaving 8 bases not matched to a gene. Isolated RNA was reverse transcribed in full, so expressed TCRB transcripts were sequenced. This table comes from immunoSEQ multiplex PCR, and its TCRdb copy is limited to in-frame clones, with some not included. This table has 430,000 or so clones, over 10% appearing once. V gene TRBV9 combines with J gene TRBJ2-3; 9 nucleotides line up with TRBD1. Material for sequencing was naive CD4+ T cells from blood. The sequence was collected from a woman between 18 and 29 years old in good health. CDR3 bases: TGTGCCAGCAGCCCCGACAGGGGGGGGAACACAGATACGCAGTATTTT. The encoded protein is CASSPDRGGNTDTQYF. The full variable domain, rest sourced from reference TRBV9 and TRBJ2-3, is DSGVTQTPKHLITATGQRVTLRCSPRSGDLSVYWYQQSLDQGLQFLIQYYNGEERAKGNILERFSAQQFPDLHSELNLSSLELGDSALYFCASSPDRGGNTDTQYFGPGTRLTVL.